These 26 T cell receptor beta chains were sequenced from one sample in a study of T cell responses to AZD1222 COVID-19 vaccine. The table came from immunoSEQ multiplex PCR; TCRdb's copy has only in-frame clones and leaves some out. The sample carries roughly 190,000 clones, 93% recorded once. The sample in question was peripheral blood, obtained on day 0 of AZD1222 vaccination. The origin of the receptors is an adult in good health.

The sample holds one count of this clone. The chain couples TRBV4-1 to TRBJ1-1; D is ambiguous. Germline V CDR1 and CDR2: MGHRA, YSYEKL. The germline V and J ends were trimmed by 0 bases and 0 bases, with 8 bases remaining between them. There are 15 residues in the CDR3. The CDR3 bases are TGCGCCAGCAGCCAAGATCAATACATGAACACTGAAGCTTTCTTT. The encoded protein is CASSQDQYMNTEAFF.

The chain is built from TRBV25-1 and TRBJ2-2; either TRBD1 or TRBD2 may supply D (5 bases each). V was trimmed by 10 bases and J by 5 bases, leaving 17 bases between them. Germline V CDR1 and CDR2: MGHDK, SYGVNS. The length of the CDR3 is 14 residues. The DNA of the CDR3 is TGTGCCAATTACACAGGATCGGGAACCGGGGAGCTGTTTTTT. Translating gives CANYTGSGTGELFF.

This chain uses TRBV27 with TRBJ1-2; D gene unclear. Trimming left V 4 bases short and J 2 bases short, with 8 bases between. This CDR3 comprises 13 residues. Germline assignment: CDR1 MNHEY and CDR2 SMNVEV (reference sequence). The DNA of the CDR3 is TGTGCCAGCAGTTCCGGACGGAACTATGGCTACACCTTC. It yields the protein CASSSGRNYGYTF.

The V gene is TRBV4-1, the J gene TRBJ1-5; D perhaps matches TRBD1 (6 bases). The CDR3 totals 12 residues. Trimming took off 2 bases at V and 9 bases at J, with 8 bases between the two ends. The germline CDR1 and CDR2 sequences are MGHRA and YSYEKL. The CDR3 DNA reads TGCGCCAGCAGCCAACCGACAGGGCCCCAGCATTTT. Translating it yields CASSQPTGPQHF.

The chain couples TRBV30 to TRBJ1-2; D is unresolved. V lost 5 bases to trimming and J lost 6 bases, with 13 bases between them. Germline CDR1 is GTSNPN and CDR2 is SVGIG (reference sequence). CDR3 size: 12 residues. The CDR3: CAWGRIEDGYTF. CDR3 nucleotides: TGTGCCTGGGGACGGATCGAGGATGGCTACACCTTC.

This clone was seen only once. The same CDR3 is also encoded by other DNA sequences in this sample. The V and J genes are TRBV6-5 and TRBJ1-5; D unclear. The length of the CDR3 is 15 residues. Trimming left V 0 bases short and J 4 bases short, with 10 bases between. The germline V gene has CDR1 MNHEY and CDR2 SVGAGI. CDR3 in DNA: TGTGCCAGCAGTTACTCGAGAGGGTCGAATCAGCCCCAGCATTTT. Its translation is CASSYSRGSNQPQHF.

The chain couples TRBV21-1 to TRBJ1-6; TRBD1 reflects the table's D call only, with no check against the DNA. TRBV21-1 counts as a pseudogene. This CDR3 spans 20 amino acids. CDR3 region: CASMVASRDRGVPGNSPLHF. CDR3 nucleotide sequence: TGTGCCAGCATGGTCGCGTCGCGGGACAGGGGCGTTCCGGGGAATTCACCCCTCCACTTT.

This clone was picked up a small number of times. The chain is built from TRBV19 and TRBJ1-1; no definite D call. The CDR3 is made up of 14 amino acids. Germline CDR1 is LNHDA and CDR2 is SQIVND (reference sequence). The V gene lost 5 bases and the J gene lost 0 bases, with 10 bases spanning the gap. CDR3: CASSWTAMNTEAFF. The CDR3 coding sequence is TGTGCCAGTAGTTGGACCGCTATGAACACTGAAGCTTTCTTT.

The rearrangement uses TRBV3-1 (or the pseudogene TRBV3-2) and TRBJ1-2; TRBD1 aligns across 9 bases. Trimming at V came to 4 bases and at J to 7 bases, leaving 10 bases not matched to a gene. Germline CDR1 LGHDT, CDR2 YNNKEL (reference sequence). This CDR3 region has 15 residues. This chain's CDR3 is CASSLKRDRVFGYTF. The CDR3 region has the DNA TGTGCCAGCAGCCTAAAAAGGGACAGGGTGTTTGGCTACACCTTC.

This chain's CDR3 is CASSPRDLGSPLHF. In DNA form, the CDR3 reads TGTGCCAGCAGCCCTCGGGACTTGGGATCACCCCTCCACTTT. This chain uses TRBV28 with TRBJ1-6; D possibly corresponds to TRBD1 (5 bases). Trimming removed 6 bases from V and 10 bases from J, with 16 bases in between. CDR1 and CDR2 from the germline V gene are MDHEN and SYDVKM. This CDR3 region has 14 residues.

The chain recombines TRBV6-5 with TRBJ2-3, with D unresolved. The V gene lost 6 bases and the J gene lost 2 bases, with 9 bases spanning the gap. The germline V gene has CDR1 MNHEY and CDR2 SVGAGI. The CDR3 contains 13 residues. The DNA of the CDR3 is TGTGCCAGCAGACTGGAACTCACAGATACGCAGTATTTT. Translated, it gives CASRLELTDTQYF.

The rearrangement joins TRBV5-4 to TRBJ1-1; no definite D call. Germline V lookup: CDR1 SGHNT, CDR2 YYREEE (reference sequence). The CDR3 spans 15 residues. V was trimmed by 4 bases and J by 1 base, leaving 14 bases between them. CDR3 region: CASSVPEGGNTEAFF. The CDR3 nucleotides read TGTGCCAGCAGCGTCCCAGAGGGCGGGAACACTGAAGCTTTCTTT.

This chain uses TRBV27 with TRBJ2-1, with TRBD2 matching 8 bases. V lost 4 bases to trimming and J lost 8 bases; unmatched junction nucleotides: 10. Per germline, CDR1 MNHEY and CDR2 SMNVEV (reference sequence). The CDR3 spans 15 residues. Here the CDR3 reads CASSSLAGGGDEQFF. The DNA of the CDR3 is TGTGCCAGCAGTTCCTTGGCGGGAGGCGGTGATGAGCAGTTCTTC.

This chain joins TRBV5-1 and TRBJ1-2, with D possibly being TRBD1 (6 bases). CDR1 and CDR2 from the germline V gene are SGHRS and YFSETQ. There are 14 residues in the CDR3. V was cut by 6 bases and J by 4 bases, with 16 bases left in between. The CDR3, as DNA: TGCGCCAGCACCGATATAGGGGGAGGCTATGGCTACACCTTC. Residues: CASTDIGGGYGYTF.

V usage is TRBV19 and J usage is TRBJ2-1; D perhaps matches TRBD1 (6 bases). The CDR3 totals 14 residues. V was pared by 7 bases and J by 7 bases, with 17 bases between. The germline V gene encodes CDR1 LNHDA and CDR2 SQIVND (reference sequence). The CDR3 spells CASNLGLRGNEQFF. CDR3 DNA: TGTGCCAGTAATTTGGGGTTGAGGGGGAATGAGCAGTTCTTC.

The chain is built from TRBV19 and TRBJ1-6; D is uncertain. CDR1 is LNHDA, CDR2 SQIVND, per germline (reference sequence). CDR3 length: 14 residues. Trimming took 4 bases from V and 10 from J, leaving 14 bases between them. CDR3 bases: TGTGCCAGTAGTACGGTGGGAGTACGGTCACCCCTCCACTTT. It is translated as CASSTVGVRSPLHF.

The V and J genes are TRBV29-1 and TRBJ1-1, with D unresolved. This CDR3 has 12 amino acids. The V end lost 3 bases, the J end lost 7 bases, and 12 bases lay between the germline ends. The V gene's germline CDR1 is SQVTM and CDR2 ANQGSEA. This chain's CDR3 is CSVDSGQSEAFF. DNA for the CDR3: TGCAGCGTTGATTCTGGGCAGAGTGAAGCTTTCTTT.

This chain connects TRBV6-5 to TRBJ1-1; D gene ambiguous. V was cut by 0 bases and J by 4 bases, with 12 bases left in between. The length of the CDR3 is 15 residues. Germline V gene data show CDR1 as MNHEY and CDR2 as SVGAGI. The CDR3, as DNA: TGTGCCAGCAGTTACTCCAGTCTGCGGGGCACTGAAGCTTTCTTT. It yields the protein CASSYSSLRGTEAFF.

Only one count was recorded for this clone. This chain connects TRBV27 to TRBJ1-2; D is ambiguous. V was cut by 4 bases and J by 3 bases, with 12 bases left in between. The CDR3 totals 14 residues. Germline values: CDR1 MNHEY, CDR2 SMNVEV (reference sequence). CDR3 nucleotide sequence: TGTGCCAGCAGTTCGATCCTGACCGACTATGGCTACACCTTC. Amino acids: CASSSILTDYGYTF.

The J gene is TRBJ2-7, the V gene TRBV19, with TRBD2 matching over 9 bases. After removal of 5 bases from V and 6 bases from J, the junction contained 11 bases not matched to a gene. Germline V lookup: CDR1 LNHDA, CDR2 SQIVND (reference sequence). The CDR3 has 15 amino acids. CDR3 protein: CASSSVGSGRGEQYF. DNA for the CDR3: TGTGCCAGTAGTTCAGTGGGTAGCGGGAGAGGCGAGCAGTACTTC.

This chain connects TRBV5-1 to TRBJ1-1; tentatively, D is TRBD1 (5 bases). Germline CDR1 is SGHRS and CDR2 is YFSETQ. V was shortened by 4 bases and J by 5 bases, with 18 bases between the two germline ends. This CDR3 is built from 15 residues. The CDR3 region has the DNA TGCGCCAGCAGCCCCGTGTCGGGGGAAGGGACTGAAGCTTTCTTT. Its protein is CASSPVSGEGTEAFF. Complete variable domain (other parts from reference TRBV5-1 and TRBJ1-1): KAGVTQTPRYLIKTRGQQVTLSCSPISGHRSVSWYQQTPGQGLQFLFEYFSETQRNKGNFPGRFSGRQFSNSRSEMNVSTLELGDSALYLCASSPVSGEGTEAFFGQGTRLTVV.

This chain uses TRBV7-2 with TRBJ2-3; D gene unclear. The CDR3 is 13 amino acids. Germline CDR1 reads SGHTA; CDR2 reads FQGNSA. The ends were cut back, 6 bases at V and 1 base at J, with 8 bases in the middle. The CDR3 nucleotides are TGTGCCAGCAGGTCGCCGGGCACAGATACGCAGTATTTT. Translation: CASRSPGTDTQYF.

The chain carries TRBV19 and TRBJ1-6; D unresolved. The ends were cut back, 4 bases at V and 7 bases at J, with 8 bases in the middle. CDR3 size: 13 residues. Germline loops: CDR1 LNHDA, CDR2 SQIVND (reference sequence). This CDR3 reads CASSKRENSPLHF. DNA for the CDR3: TGTGCCAGTAGTAAGAGGGAGAATTCACCCCTCCACTTT.

This clone showed up just a few times. The V call is TRBV10-1, the J call TRBJ1-3, with D unclear. The CDR3 is 14 residues long. The germline V gene has CDR1 WNHNN and CDR2 SYGVQD (reference sequence). Trimming took off 6 bases at V and 0 bases at J, with 9 bases between the two ends. In nucleotides, the CDR3 is TGCGCCAGCAGGCCTACACGCTCTGGAAACACCATATATTTT. This sequence encodes CASRPTRSGNTIYF.

The J gene is TRBJ1-4, the V gene TRBV10-2; D uncertain. This CDR3 comprises 13 residues. The V gene's germline CDR1 is WSHSY and CDR2 SAAADI. Trimming took 6 bases from V and 10 from J, leaving 15 bases between them. The CDR3 DNA sequence: TGCGCCAGCAGGTGGAAAAAGGAGGGAAAACTGTTTTTT. Amino acids: CASRWKKEGKLFF.

This clone has just one count. Its ends do not fully match the called genes, so a read error is possible. The chain combines TRBV13 with TRBJ2-7; 7 bases are shared with TRBD1. The CDR3 length is 13 residues. CDR1 is PRHDT, CDR2 FYEKMQ, per germline (reference sequence). CDR3 region: CASSLVHGDRERF. CDR3 coding DNA: TGTGCCAGCAGCTTAGTTCATGGAGACAGGGAACGCTTC.